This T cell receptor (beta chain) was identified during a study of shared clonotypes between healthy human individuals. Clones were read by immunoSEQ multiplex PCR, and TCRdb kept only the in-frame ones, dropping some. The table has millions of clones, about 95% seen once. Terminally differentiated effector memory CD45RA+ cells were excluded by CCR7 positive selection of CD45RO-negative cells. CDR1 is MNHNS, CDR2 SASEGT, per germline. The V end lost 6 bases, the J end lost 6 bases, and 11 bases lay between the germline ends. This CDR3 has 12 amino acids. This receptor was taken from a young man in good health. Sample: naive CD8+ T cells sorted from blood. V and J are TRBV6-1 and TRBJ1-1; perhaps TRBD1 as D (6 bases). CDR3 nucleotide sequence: TGTGCCAGCAGCCATGGACAGCCTGAAGCTTTCTTT. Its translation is CASSHGQPEAFF.